The entry below describes one T cell receptor beta chain. Using its own MiXCR run on the reads, TCRdb lists one record per CDR3 protein. The sample has around 88,000 distinct CDR3 sequences; about 28% are singletons. Per the germline V gene, CDR1 is MDHEN and CDR2 is SYDVKM. V was trimmed by 6 bases and J by 0 bases, leaving 18 bases between them. This CDR3 spans 17 amino acids. The data stem from a study of type 1 regulatory T cells. Sequences were obtained from CD4+ T cells, either the whole sample or a sorted fraction (not recorded which). The V gene is TRBV28, the J gene TRBJ1-5; D is undetermined. The sequence was obtained from a human donor in good health. The CDR3 sequence is CASSRALQFTSNQPQHF. The CDR3 nucleotides are TGTGCCAGCAGCCGTGCTTTACAGTTCACTAGCAATCAGCCCCAGCATTTT.